The rows below give T cell receptor beta chains drawn from one sample of a study of T cells in Graves' hyperthyroidism and ophthalmopathy. Each CDR3 protein gets one entry after TCRdb re-called the multiplex PCR reads with MiXCR. The top ten hold over 11% of the sample, which has about 570,000 distinct CDR3 sequences, about 15% seen once. The sequencing input was blood. The receptor set was obtained from a woman aged 40 to 55 with Graves' hyperthyroidism. Both conserved end residues are part of each CDR3. The D gene is left open where the match is weak. Size is omitted from some rows. Given values are once, few, many or a class for expanded clones.

size	J	D	V	CDR3	DNA
many	TRBJ2-3	TRBD2	TRBV5-1	CASSLGLAGGKTDTQYF	TGCGCCAGCAGCTTGGGACTAGCGGGAGGAAAGACAGATACGCAGTATTTT
few	TRBJ2-3	NA	TRBV5-6	CASSRERGQYF	TGTGCCAGCAGCCGGGAGAGGGGGCAGTATTTT
many	TRBJ2-5	NA	TRBV27	CASSWAGSRQTQYF	TGTGCCAGCAGCTGGGCCGGGTCTAGACAGACCCAGTACTTC
many	TRBJ2-7	NA	TRBV28	CASSFMVGSYEQYF	TGTGCCAGCAGTTTTATGGTAGGCTCCTACGAGCAGTACTTC
many	TRBJ2-7	TRBD2	TRBV5-1	CATGGLAHSRAYEQYF	TGCGCCACCGGGGGACTAGCGCACTCCAGGGCCTACGAGCAGTACTTC
many	TRBJ2-1	TRBD2	TRBV20-1	CSARSDGGGRANEQFF	TGCAGTGCTAGATCAGACGGCGGCGGGAGGGCTAACGAGCAGTTCTTC
many	TRBJ2-4	TRBD1	TRBV7-2	CASSSDRALNIQYF	TGTGCCAGCAGCAGCGACAGGGCCCTAAACATTCAGTACTTC
many	TRBJ2-5	TRBD2	TRBV6-1	CASPSGRAFETQYF	TGTGCCAGCCCTAGCGGGAGGGCCTTTGAGACCCAGTACTTC
many	TRBJ1-5	NA	TRBV7-2	CASSLAVVGSNQPQHF	TGTGCCAGCAGCTTAGCGGTAGTGGGTAGCAATCAGCCCCAGCATTTT
NA	TRBJ2-1	NA	TRBV6-1	CASSDRSSYNEQFF	TGTGCCAGCAGTGATCGGAGCTCCTACAATGAGCAGTTCTTC
many	TRBJ2-5	NA	TRBV11-2	CASTRDYQETQYF	TGTGCCAGCACTAGGGACTACCAAGAGACCCAGTACTTC
many	TRBJ1-1	TRBD1	TRBV27	CASRLTGRTNTEAFF	TGTGCCAGCAGGCTGACAGGGCGTACGAACACTGAAGCTTTCTTT
many	TRBJ2-3	TRBD2	TRBV6-5	CASSWTSGRGTDTQYF	TGTGCCAGCAGTTGGACCAGCGGGAGGGGGACAGATACGCAGTATTTT
few	TRBJ2-7	TRBD2	TRBV4-1	CASSQATLAGVSSYEQYF	TGCGCCAGCAGCCAAGCTACTCTAGCGGGAGTTTCCTCCTACGAGCAGTACTTC
many	TRBJ2-7	NA	TRBV6-2/TRBV6-3	CASSYTAGKRFEQYF	TGTGCCAGCAGTTATACGGCGGGAAAGAGGTTCGAGCAGTACTTC
many	TRBJ1-2	NA	TRBV27	CASSLSLGVGGYTF	TGTGCCAGCAGTTTATCTTTAGGGGTTGGTGGCTACACCTTC
many	TRBJ2-1	NA	TRBV12-3/TRBV12-4	CASSLADFNEQFF	TGTGCCAGCAGTTTAGCAGATTTCAATGAGCAGTTCTTC
many	TRBJ2-5	TRBD1	TRBV20-1	CSARDNRGPAQETQYF	TGCAGTGCTAGAGACAACAGGGGACCAGCCCAAGAGACCCAGTACTTC
NA	TRBJ2-1	TRBD1	TRBV7-3	CASSLTSGQAGEQFF	TGTGCCAGCAGCTTAACGTCGGGACAGGCGGGGGAGCAGTTCTTC